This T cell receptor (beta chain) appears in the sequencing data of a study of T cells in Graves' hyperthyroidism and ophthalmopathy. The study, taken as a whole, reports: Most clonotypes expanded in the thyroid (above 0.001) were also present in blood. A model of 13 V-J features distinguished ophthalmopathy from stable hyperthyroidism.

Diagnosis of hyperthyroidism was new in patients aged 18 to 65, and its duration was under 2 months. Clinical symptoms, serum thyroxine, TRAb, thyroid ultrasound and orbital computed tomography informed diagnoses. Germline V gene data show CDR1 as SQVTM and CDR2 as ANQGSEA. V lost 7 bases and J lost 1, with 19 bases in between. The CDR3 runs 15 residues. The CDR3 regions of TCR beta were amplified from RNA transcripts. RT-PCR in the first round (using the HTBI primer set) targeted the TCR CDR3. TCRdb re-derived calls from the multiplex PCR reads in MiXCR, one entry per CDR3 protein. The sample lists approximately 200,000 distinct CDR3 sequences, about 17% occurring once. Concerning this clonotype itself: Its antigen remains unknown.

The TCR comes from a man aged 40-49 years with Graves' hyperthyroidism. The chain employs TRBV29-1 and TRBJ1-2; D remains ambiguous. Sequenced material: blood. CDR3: CSAQDRETLNYGYTF. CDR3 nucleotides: TGCAGCGCCCAGGATAGGGAAACCCTTAACTATGGCTACACCTTC.